This T cell receptor beta chain was recovered during a study of shared clonotypes between healthy human individuals. This CDR3 contains 13 residues. The germline V and J ends were trimmed by 3 bases and 3 bases, with 9 bases remaining between them. The germline V gene encodes CDR1 SGHTA and CDR2 FQGTGA. General study points: Clonotypes not shared had lower generation probabilities than those common to all four donors. Deeper or shallower sequencing was expected to change how clonotypes are shared among donors.

Recent acute infections and vaccinations were absent in the healthy HIV-negative adult donors. Note on this clone: Its antigen is still unknown.

Several immunoSEQ plates received, in even portions, the genomic DNA of each subset. Clones were read by immunoSEQ multiplex PCR, and TCRdb kept only the in-frame ones, dropping some. The sample gives 2.5 million or so clones, approximately 94% of which show up once; roughly 0.14% is in the top ten. The chain carries TRBV7-3 and TRBJ2-7; no firm D call. The clonotype was recovered from a man in his late teens or twenties in good health. Sequencing was performed on naive CD4+ T cells sorted from blood. The subset here: CD45RA+ positively selected. This chain's CDR3 is CASSLDVHYEQYF. The CDR3 region has the DNA TGTGCCAGCAGCTTGGACGTTCACTACGAGCAGTACTTC.